This entry lists 24 T cell receptor beta chains sequenced from one sample in a study of radiotherapy plus CTLA-4 blockade in lung cancer (dated by TCRdb to the late 2010s). The receptor library was made with the immunoSEQ multiplex PCR assay. Here the immuneACCESS table is served through TCRdb, limited to in-frame sequences with V and J called. Missing clones are a known gap in these copies; in checked studies unresolved V genes cover under half, and the rest lacks a known reason. The sample table records around 37,000 clones; about 69% of these occur just once. The biggest ten clones account for around an eighth of the sample. The specimen was peripheral blood, collected from a patient treated with radiotherapy plus ipilimumab. The receptor source for this set is a human donor with non-small cell lung cancer that progressed on radiotherapy plus ipilimumab.

This clone has just one count. The genes are TRBV5-6 and TRBJ2-7; 13 bases are shared with TRBD2. The ends lost 4 bases at V and 2 bases at J; junction bases unmatched: 12. Germline lookup yields CDR1 SGHDT and CDR2 YYEEEE. The CDR3 has 18 residues. CDR3 amino acids: CASSPIGLAGESPYEQYF. The CDR3 region has the DNA TGTGCCAGCAGCCCCATAGGACTAGCGGGAGAGAGCCCCTACGAGCAGTACTTC.

The chain joins TRBV7-8 to TRBJ2-7; D gene unclear. Trimming stripped 0 bases from V and 2 bases from J, with 14 bases between. Germline CDR1 and CDR2: SGHVS and FQNEAQ. The CDR3 is 16 amino acids. CDR3 in DNA: TGTGCCAGCAGCTTAGCCGTGTCAGACCCCACCTACGAGCAGTACTTC. As protein: CASSLAVSDPTYEQYF.

This clone was seen only a few times. The V and J genes are TRBV28 and TRBJ1-1, with D tentatively TRBD1 (5 bases). Germline V gene lookup returns CDR1 MDHEN and CDR2 SYDVKM. The CDR3 runs 13 residues. V gave up 2 bases and J gave up 6 bases, with 10 bases separating them. In nucleotides, the CDR3 is TGTGCCAGCAGTTTAAAGGGGTTAGCTGAAGCTTTCTTT. The encoded protein is CASSLKGLAEAFF.

In this sample, this clone turned up once. The rearrangement links TRBV28 to TRBJ1-1; 12 bases fit TRBD1. Germline CDR1 and CDR2: MDHEN and SYDVKM. This CDR3 is built from 13 residues. V lost 6 bases and J lost 11; bases outside the gene matches: 7. CDR3 bases: TGTGCCAGCAGCGTACCGGGACAGGGGGCGGCTTTCTTT. This gives the protein CASSVPGQGAAFF.

The chain employs TRBV6-5 and TRBJ2-7; the D is unclear. Trimming left V 7 bases short and J 2 bases short, with 18 bases between. Germline CDR1 is MNHEY and CDR2 is SVGAGI. The CDR3 is 15 residues long. This chain's CDR3 is CASTSSTLGTYEQYF. For the CDR3, the DNA is TGTGCCAGCACCTCCTCCACCCTCGGCACCTACGAGCAGTACTTC.

This chain connects TRBV25-1 to TRBJ2-3; 7 positions match TRBD2. Germline CDR1 reads MGHDK; CDR2 reads SYGVNS. The V gene end was trimmed by 3 bases and the J gene end by 4 bases; junction bases not matched to a gene: 7. CDR3 size: 15 residues. The CDR3: CASSEAAGTPDTQYF. DNA for the CDR3: TGTGCCAGCAGTGAGGCAGCGGGAACCCCAGATACGCAGTATTTT.

The genes are TRBV28 and TRBJ2-1; TRBD1 aligns across 8 bases. With 2 bases clipped from V and 8 bases from J, the junction kept 8 bases outside the gene matches. The CDR3 spans 15 residues. Germline V lookup: CDR1 MDHEN, CDR2 SYDVKM. DNA for the CDR3: TGTGCCAGCAGTTTAACCGAGGACAGGGCTGATGAGCAGTTCTTC. Translating gives CASSLTEDRADEQFF. The variable domain in full, with the rest retrieved from reference TRBV28 and TRBJ2-1, is DVKVTQSSRYLVKRTGEKVFLECVQDMDHENMFWYRQDPGLGLRLIYFSYDVKMKEKGDIPEGYSVSREKKERFSLILESASTNQTSMYLCASSLTEDRADEQFFGPGTRLTVL.

The rearrangement joins TRBV6-1 to TRBJ2-1; 11 bases are a match to TRBD2. The germline V gene encodes CDR1 MNHNS and CDR2 SASEGT. V lost 3 bases to trimming and J lost 5 bases; unmatched junction nucleotides: 6. There are 16 residues in the CDR3. CDR3 in amino acids: CASSDLAGGGNNEQFF. The CDR3 coding sequence is TGTGCCAGCAGTGACCTAGCGGGAGGTGGCAACAATGAGCAGTTCTTC.

By share, this clone ranks as medium-sized. The chain uses TRBV7-9 and TRBJ2-7; D is unclear. This CDR3 is 12 amino acids long. V lost 4 bases and J 3 bases, leaving 7 bases between the germline ends. Looked up from germline, CDR1 is SEHNR and CDR2 is FQNEAQ (reference sequence). CDR3 DNA: TGTGCCAGCAGCTCACCAGGCTACGAGCAGTACTTC. It codes for CASSSPGYEQYF.

This chain uses TRBV5-6 with TRBJ2-1; 9 nucleotides agree with TRBD1. The CDR3 loop spans 15 amino acids. V shed 4 bases, J shed 7 bases, and the junction held 9 bases outside the gene matches. CDR1 is SGHDT, CDR2 YYEEEE, per germline. DNA of the CDR3: TGTGCCAGCAGCCCCCCGGGACAGGGAGGGAATGAGCAGTTCTTC. The encoded protein is CASSPPGQGGNEQFF.

This clone was detected only once. A read error may produce the germline difference seen at one junction end. The V and J genes are TRBV19 and TRBJ2-5, with 12 bases aligning to TRBD2. Per the germline V gene, CDR1 is LNHDA and CDR2 is SQIVND (reference sequence). The CDR3 has 15 residues. CDR3 coding DNA: TGTGCAAGTAGCACTAGCGGGGGGATCCAAGAGACCCAGTACTTC. Protein: CASSTSGGIQETQYF.

The gene calls are TRBV27 and TRBJ1-2, with D possibly being TRBD1 (6 bases). Germline lookup yields CDR1 MNHEY and CDR2 SMNVEV (reference sequence). The V and J ends lost 5 bases and 8 bases respectively, with 18 bases between them. The CDR3 length is 14 residues. Here the CDR3 reads CASSPGAGVVGYTF. The DNA for the CDR3 is TGTGCCAGCAGTCCGGGGGCGGGGGTTGTAGGCTACACCTTC.

This chain links TRBV5-1 with TRBJ1-3; D gene unclear. Trimming shortened V by 6 bases and J by 0 bases, and 10 bases separated the two germline ends. Germline values: CDR1 SGHRS, CDR2 YFSETQ. The CDR3 runs 14 residues. The CDR3 nucleotides read TGCGCCAGCACTGACGGTTACTCTGGAAACACCATATATTTT. Amino acids: CASTDGYSGNTIYF.

This clone has only one observation. This sequence joins TRBV5-5 and TRBJ1-2; unclear D gene. CDR1 SGHKS and CDR2 YYEKEE come from the germline V gene (reference sequence). V lost 1 base to trimming and J lost 6 bases, with 16 bases between them. The CDR3 runs to 15 residues. CDR3 residues: CASSLSDGVADGYTF. The CDR3 DNA sequence: TGTGCCAGCAGCTTGTCCGATGGAGTTGCGGATGGCTACACCTTC.

This clone was observed once. The chain's CDR3 is CASSGGSEVIHGYTF. In DNA, the CDR3 is TGTGCCAGCAGTGGGGGAAGTGAGGTAATCCATGGCTACACCTTC. V and J are TRBV5-4 and TRBJ1-2; possible D gene TRBD1, 5 bases. CDR1 and CDR2 (germline): SGHNT, YYREEE (reference sequence). V lost 5 bases, J lost 6 bases, and 20 bases lay in between. CDR3 size: 15 residues.

The rearrangement uses TRBV19 and TRBJ1-1; D is perhaps TRBD1 (6 bases). V shed 3 bases and J shed 0 bases, with 26 bases lying between them. Germline loops: CDR1 LNHDA, CDR2 SQIVND (reference sequence). The CDR3 is 20 residues long. The DNA of the CDR3 is TGTGCCAGTAGTATCGACCCCCCTGTACAGGGAACATTCATGAACACTGAAGCTTTCTTT. Its protein product is CASSIDPPVQGTFMNTEAFF. Based on the CDR3 plus reference TRBV19 and TRBJ1-1, the full variable domain is DGGITQSPKYLFRKEGQNVTLSCEQNLNHDAMYWYRQDPGQGLRLIYYSQIVNDFQKGDIAEGYSVSREKKESFPLTVTSAQKNPTAFYLCASSIDPPVQGTFMNTEAFFGQGTRLTVV.

For the CDR3, the DNA is TGTGCCAGCAGCTTATTCCCAGCGGGGACCGGTGAGCAGTTCTTC. It translates to CASSLFPAGTGEQFF. The chain carries TRBV7-3 and TRBJ2-1, with TRBD2 matching over 7 bases. CDR1 and CDR2 (germline): SGHTA, FQGTGA. Trimming took 2 bases from V and 9 from J; bases not matched to a gene: 10. This CDR3 is 15 amino acids long.

CDR3 protein: CASSQFFQNGANTDTQYF. The DNA of the CDR3 is TGTGCCAGCAGCCAGTTTTTTCAAAACGGGGCCAACACAGATACGCAGTATTTT. V usage is TRBV4-2 and J usage is TRBJ2-3; D tentatively fits TRBD1 or TRBD2 (5 bases each). Germline CDR1 LGHNA, CDR2 YNFKEQ. The CDR3 is 18 amino acids. The V gene lost 3 bases and the J gene lost 2 bases, with 21 bases spanning the gap.

The chain joins TRBV6-5 to TRBJ1-5; D unclear. The CDR3 runs to 14 residues. Trimming removed 1 base at V and 5 bases at J, with 9 bases between. Germline lookup yields CDR1 MNHEY and CDR2 SVGAGI. The CDR3: CASSYLGKDQPQHF. DNA of the CDR3: TGTGCCAGCAGTTACTTGGGGAAAGATCAGCCCCAGCATTTT.

The V call is TRBV6-5, the J call TRBJ2-1; 11 nucleotides align to TRBD1. Germline CDR1 and CDR2: MNHEY and SVGAGI. V dropped 4 bases and J dropped 7; count of bases not matched to a gene: 3. The CDR3 totals 14 residues. The CDR3 spells CASSFGTGGNEQFF. The CDR3 nucleotides are TGTGCCAGCAGTTTCGGGACAGGGGGGAATGAGCAGTTCTTC.

The rearrangement joins TRBV27 to TRBJ2-5, with 10 bases fitting TRBD2. V shed 8 bases and J 1 base; nucleotides not matched to a gene: 10. The germline CDR1 and CDR2 sequences are MNHEY and SMNVEV (reference sequence). The CDR3 is made up of 16 amino acids. CDR3 in DNA: TGTGCCAGCGCCCACCTGGGACTAGCGAGCCAAGAGACCCAGTACTTC. It codes for CASAHLGLASQETQYF.

The chain combines TRBV7-9 with TRBJ2-2; 12 positions agree with TRBD2. Germline values: CDR1 SEHNR, CDR2 FQNEAQ (reference sequence). The length of the CDR3 is 15 residues. The V gene end was trimmed by 4 bases and the J gene end by 6 bases; junction bases not matched to a gene: 3. CDR3: CASSSGTSGSGELFF. The CDR3 nucleotides are TGTGCCAGCAGCTCGGGGACTAGCGGGTCCGGGGAGCTGTTTTTT.

As to this clone: The sample contains more than one DNA sequence encoding this CDR3. The chain employs TRBV11-2 and TRBJ2-7; either TRBD1 or TRBD2 may fit D (5 bases each). The V gene's germline CDR1 is SGHAT and CDR2 FQNNGV. This CDR3 has 13 residues. Trimming took off 5 bases at V and 3 bases at J, with 11 bases between the two ends. Here the CDR3 reads CASSLGPNYEQYF. DNA for the CDR3: TGTGCCAGCAGCCTGGGACCGAACTACGAGCAGTACTTC.

This clone was seen a single time. The J gene is TRBJ1-5, the V gene TRBV30; 9 bases match TRBD1. After removal of 5 bases from V and 1 base from J, the junction contained 0 bases not matched to a gene. Germline assignment: CDR1 GTSNPN and CDR2 SVGIG (reference sequence). The CDR3 loop spans 13 amino acids. CDR3 coding DNA: TGTGCCTGGGGACAGGGGAGCAATCAGCCCCAGCATTTT. It is translated as CAWGQGSNQPQHF.